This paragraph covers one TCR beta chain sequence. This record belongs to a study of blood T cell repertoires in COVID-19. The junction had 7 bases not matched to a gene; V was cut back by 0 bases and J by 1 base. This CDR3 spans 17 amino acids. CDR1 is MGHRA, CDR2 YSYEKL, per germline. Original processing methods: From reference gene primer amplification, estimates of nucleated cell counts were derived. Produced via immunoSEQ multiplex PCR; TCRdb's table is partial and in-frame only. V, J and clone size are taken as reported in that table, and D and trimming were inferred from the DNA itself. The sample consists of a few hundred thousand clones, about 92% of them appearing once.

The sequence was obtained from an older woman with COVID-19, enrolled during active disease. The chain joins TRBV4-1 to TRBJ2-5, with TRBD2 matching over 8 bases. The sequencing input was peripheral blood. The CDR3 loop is CASSQDGPAGVQETQYF. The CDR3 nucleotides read TGCGCCAGCAGCCAAGATGGGCCAGCGGGGGTCCAAGAGACCCAGTACTTC.